A selection of T cell receptor beta chains follows, all from one sample in a study of OX40 agonist ivuxolimab in advanced cancers. Profiling relied on immunoSEQ multiplex PCR, and the TCRdb table lists in-frame clones only, not all of them. The data contain about 69,000 clones, approximately 89% of them singletons. The source was CD4+ or CD8+ T cells sorted from blood, collected in a trial of the OX40 agonist ivuxolimab. The receptor set was obtained from an adult with an advanced solid tumor such as melanoma, head and neck, liver or kidney cancer. Each CDR3 is given without its conserved first and last residue. The order of the fields is D gene, V gene, J gene, CDR3 protein. The D gene is left open where the match is weak.

D gene: -; V gene: TRBV28; J gene: TRBJ1-4; CDR3 protein: ASSLGGATNEKLF
D gene: -; V gene: TRBV6-5; J gene: TRBJ1-2; CDR3 protein: ASTTSGGYT
D gene: TRBD1; V gene: TRBV11-3; J gene: TRBJ2-2; CDR3 protein: ASSSGTANTGELF
D gene: -; V gene: TRBV19; J gene: TRBJ2-1; CDR3 protein: ASSIQRGGEQF
D gene: -; V gene: TRBV28; J gene: TRBJ2-1; CDR3 protein: ASSLRMGLGDEQF
D gene: -; V gene: TRBV15; J gene: TRBJ1-5; CDR3 protein: ATSGTGLSNQPQH
D gene: -; V gene: TRBV19; J gene: TRBJ1-1; CDR3 protein: ASTTRQGKAF
D gene: -; V gene: TRBV6-1; J gene: TRBJ2-1; CDR3 protein: ASSHPPAGHNEQF
D gene: -; V gene: TRBV6-1; J gene: TRBJ1-5; CDR3 protein: ASTETGRSNQPQH
D gene: -; V gene: TRBV7-9; J gene: TRBJ2-2; CDR3 protein: AYRRGIATGELF
D gene: -; V gene: TRBV18; J gene: TRBJ2-2; CDR3 protein: ASSPGLLGKNTGELF
D gene: -; V gene: TRBV5-1; J gene: TRBJ2-7; CDR3 protein: ASSLEGGKAYEQY
D gene: -; V gene: TRBV19; J gene: TRBJ1-1; CDR3 protein: ASSFRDTGASGTEAF
D gene: TRBD1; V gene: TRBV7-9; J gene: TRBJ1-1; CDR3 protein: ASSLGQGYTEAF
D gene: -; V gene: TRBV5-6; J gene: TRBJ2-7; CDR3 protein: ASSPLYWRDSNYEQY
D gene: -; V gene: TRBV19; J gene: TRBJ2-2; CDR3 protein: ASRGSGTGELF
D gene: TRBD2; V gene: TRBV5-6; J gene: TRBJ2-5; CDR3 protein: ASSSSGVGQETQY
D gene: -; V gene: TRBV27; J gene: TRBJ2-1; CDR3 protein: ASSSNSISYNEQF
D gene: -; V gene: TRBV6-6; J gene: TRBJ2-6; CDR3 protein: ASSSGGVGANVLT
D gene: -; V gene: TRBV18; J gene: TRBJ2-2; CDR3 protein: ASSLNWGNTGELF
D gene: -; V gene: TRBV2; J gene: TRBJ1-2; CDR3 protein: ASSADSTNYGYT
D gene: TRBD1; V gene: TRBV19; J gene: TRBJ1-5; CDR3 protein: ASRNQGAGVQPQH
D gene: -; V gene: TRBV6-6; J gene: TRBJ1-1; CDR3 protein: ASSTRLEAF
D gene: TRBD1; V gene: TRBV7-9; J gene: TRBJ2-7; CDR3 protein: ASSLTGMLPGEQY
D gene: TRBD1; V gene: TRBV2; J gene: TRBJ2-7; CDR3 protein: ASRAWTGLYEQY
D gene: -; V gene: TRBV5-8; J gene: TRBJ1-1; CDR3 protein: ASSFGPVQAF
D gene: -; V gene: TRBV7-3; J gene: TRBJ2-7; CDR3 protein: ASSLGGTFYEQY
D gene: -; V gene: TRBV2; J gene: TRBJ1-2; CDR3 protein: ASSASTLDFYGYT
D gene: TRBD1; V gene: TRBV28; J gene: TRBJ2-2; CDR3 protein: ASTRTGNTGELF
D gene: TRBD2; V gene: TRBV27; J gene: TRBJ2-1; CDR3 protein: ASSLRTSAYNEQF
D gene: -; V gene: TRBV20-1; J gene: TRBJ1-2; CDR3 protein: SASVNYGYT
D gene: -; V gene: TRBV14; J gene: TRBJ2-3; CDR3 protein: ASSQDWRLMGPDTQY
D gene: TRBD1; V gene: TRBV7-9; J gene: TRBJ1-5; CDR3 protein: ASSTQDRGQGNQPQH
D gene: TRBD1; V gene: TRBV27; J gene: TRBJ1-2; CDR3 protein: ASSLQGASYGYT
D gene: -; V gene: TRBV7-8; J gene: TRBJ2-5; CDR3 protein: ASSLPIGGETQY
D gene: -; V gene: TRBV2; J gene: TRBJ1-1; CDR3 protein: ASSEGVRAEAF
D gene: TRBD2; V gene: TRBV10-3; J gene: TRBJ2-2; CDR3 protein: AISVASGTNTGELF
D gene: -; V gene: TRBV4-1; J gene: TRBJ1-4; CDR3 protein: ASSQGDRPHEKLF
D gene: -; V gene: TRBV7-9; J gene: TRBJ1-1; CDR3 protein: ATAGGAKRIAF
D gene: -; V gene: TRBV5-1; J gene: TRBJ2-2; CDR3 protein: ASRSPGENTGELF
D gene: -; V gene: TRBV7-6; J gene: TRBJ1-1; CDR3 protein: ASSLRGAMNTEAF
D gene: -; V gene: TRBV12-5; J gene: TRBJ2-5; CDR3 protein: ASSSSFGQQETQY
D gene: -; V gene: TRBV9; J gene: TRBJ2-1; CDR3 protein: ASRGEYNEQF
D gene: -; V gene: TRBV15; J gene: TRBJ2-3; CDR3 protein: ATSRTASTDTQY
D gene: TRBD2; V gene: TRBV10-3; J gene: TRBJ2-2; CDR3 protein: AISDGLAAGELF
D gene: -; V gene: TRBV7-9; J gene: TRBJ1-5; CDR3 protein: ASSLDRAGNQPQH
D gene: TRBD1; V gene: TRBV6-5; J gene: TRBJ1-1; CDR3 protein: ASSVGQQTEAF
D gene: -; V gene: TRBV28; J gene: TRBJ1-2; CDR3 protein: ASSSGGYT
D gene: TRBD2; V gene: TRBV20-1; J gene: TRBJ2-3; CDR3 protein: SRGGTDTQY
D gene: -; V gene: TRBV7-9; J gene: TRBJ1-2; CDR3 protein: ASSVGPGYT